One sample yielded the 21 T cell receptor beta chains listed below, sequenced in a study of shared clonotypes between healthy human individuals. The data were produced by immunoSEQ multiplex PCR, yet TCRdb's version contains in-frame clones alone and is incomplete. The sample holds 490,000 or so clones, 75% to 85% seen once. The sample taken for sequencing was PBMCs. The receptors stem from a woman aged 40 to 49 in good health. Some clones in this sample may be carry-over from other donors' samples.

The chain has TRBV5-1 and TRBJ2-5, with TRBD2 matching 8 bases. Germline V gives CDR1 SGHRS, CDR2 YFSETQ. V lost 3 bases and J lost 4; bases outside the gene matches: 8. CDR3 length: 15 amino acids. CDR3: CASSSGLAERETQYF. The CDR3 DNA follows: TGCGCCAGCAGCTCCGGACTAGCCGAGAGAGAGACCCAGTACTTC.

The table lists this clone with many counts. Compared with germline, one end of the junction differs, possibly owing to a read error. J is TRBJ1-2 and V is TRBV5-1, with a weak D call TRBD1 (5 bases). CDR3 length: 13 amino acids. From germline, CDR1 is SGHRS and CDR2 YFSETQ. This CDR3 is CASSFAGPEGGAF. The CDR3 DNA follows: TGCGCCAGCAGCTTTGCGGGGCCCGAGGGTGGCGCCTTC.

Details on this clone: In the same sample, other DNA sequences code for this CDR3. The rearrangement joins TRBV7-6 to TRBJ1-1; TRBD1 is a possible D gene (5 bases). This CDR3 spans 15 amino acids. Per germline, CDR1 SGHVS and CDR2 FNYEAQ. Trimming pared 6 bases from V and 5 bases from J, leaving 19 bases between. CDR3 amino acids: CASSSRARWDTEAFF. CDR3 nucleotide sequence: TGTGCCAGCAGTAGCAGGGCCAGGTGGGATACTGAAGCTTTCTTT.

In DNA, the CDR3 is TGTGCCAGCAGCTTAGGCCCGGGAGGCCCATACGAGCAGTACTTC. It specifies CASSLGPGGPYEQYF. This chain connects TRBV7-8 to TRBJ2-7; 7 bases line up with TRBD2. The V gene's germline CDR1 is SGHVS and CDR2 FQNEAQ. The CDR3 is made up of 15 amino acids. V lost 1 base and J lost 4; bases outside the gene matches: 7.

V usage is TRBV4-2 and J usage is TRBJ2-1; weak D call: TRBD1 (5 bases). Germline CDR1 is LGHNA and CDR2 is YNFKEQ. CDR3 length equals 16 residues. V lost 2 bases, J lost 0 bases, and 11 bases lay in between. The CDR3 spells CASSQNPQGSYNEQFF. CDR3 coding DNA: TGTGCCAGCAGCCAAAATCCTCAGGGCTCCTACAATGAGCAGTTCTTC.

The chain is built from TRBV10-1 and TRBJ2-1; TRBD1 is a possible D gene (6 bases). V lost 5 bases to trimming and J lost 3 bases, with 14 bases between them. Germline CDR1 reads WNHNN; CDR2 reads SYGVQD (reference sequence). The CDR3 length is 15 residues. The CDR3 nucleotides read TGCGCCAGCAGTCCCCAGGGGCACCACTACAATGAGCAGTTCTTC. It yields the protein CASSPQGHHYNEQFF.

The chain has TRBV6-4 and TRBJ2-1, with D tentatively TRBD1 (6 bases). This CDR3 contains 14 residues. With 3 bases removed from V and 8 bases from J, the gap between germline ends came to 14 bases. Germline CDR1 reads MRHNA; CDR2 reads SNTAGT. The CDR3 nucleotides read TGTGCCAGCAGTGAGAAACAGGGCGGACATGAGCAGTTCTTC. Translated, it gives CASSEKQGGHEQFF.

This chain uses TRBV7-2 with TRBJ2-2; the D gene is possibly TRBD2 (5 bases). Trimming pared 1 base from V and 5 bases from J, leaving 8 bases between. This CDR3 comprises 14 residues. Germline loops: CDR1 SGHTA, CDR2 FQGNSA. The CDR3 region is CASSLVRGTGELFF. The CDR3 DNA follows: TGTGCCAGCAGCTTAGTGAGAGGGACCGGGGAGCTGTTTTTT.

The chain couples TRBV5-1 to TRBJ2-7; 11 bases fit TRBD2. CDR1 SGHRS and CDR2 YFSETQ come from the germline V gene. This CDR3 is 15 amino acids long. J gave up 5 bases and V 1 base, and 5 bases lay outside the gene matches. This CDR3 reads CASSLTSGRYHEQYF. The CDR3 DNA sequence: TGCGCCAGCAGCTTGACTAGCGGGAGATATCACGAGCAGTACTTC.

This chain uses TRBV29-1 with TRBJ2-3; 12 bases map to TRBD2. The V segment lost 3 bases and the J segment 2 bases; nucleotides outside the gene matches: 3. Germline values: CDR1 SQVTM, CDR2 ANQGSEA. The CDR3 extends over 15 amino acids. The chain's CDR3 is CSVDRLAGDTDTQYF. The DNA for the CDR3 is TGCAGCGTTGATCGACTAGCGGGAGACACAGATACGCAGTATTTT.

The chain carries TRBV18 and TRBJ2-1; TRBD1 agrees at 8 bases. Per germline, CDR1 KGHSH and CDR2 LQKENI. The CDR3 runs 14 residues. The V gene end was trimmed by 3 bases and the J gene end by 5 bases; junction bases not matched to a gene: 3. The CDR3 reads CASSPGQANNEQFF. The CDR3 coding sequence is TGTGCCAGCTCACCGGGACAGGCCAACAATGAGCAGTTCTTC.

In DNA form, the CDR3 reads TGTGCCAGCAGCTTGGGGGCCGCCTTAGGTGCAGATACGCAGTATTTT. Translated: CASSLGAALGADTQYF. V usage is TRBV5-4 and J usage is TRBJ2-3; D gene unclear. The V end lost 0 bases, the J end lost 4 bases, and 15 bases lay between the germline ends. This CDR3 region has 16 residues. The germline V gene has CDR1 SGHNT and CDR2 YYREEE (reference sequence).

This clone was seen only once. The chain has TRBV11-1 and TRBJ2-5; D might be TRBD2 (6 bases). With 2 bases removed from V and 3 bases from J, the gap between germline ends came to 13 bases. Germline V lookup: CDR1 SGHAT, CDR2 FQDESV (reference sequence). The CDR3 consists of 15 residues. CDR3 nucleotide sequence: TGTGCCAGCAGCTTATGGGGGGAGGTGGAAGAGACCCAGTACTTC. It yields the protein CASSLWGEVEETQYF.

Ten or more counts support this clone. V gene TRBV4-2 combines with J gene TRBJ2-7; the match to TRBD1 covers 8 bases. CDR3 length: 18 residues. J gave up 4 bases and V 0 bases, and 14 bases lay outside the gene matches. Germline CDR1 and CDR2: LGHNA and YNFKEQ. The CDR3 sequence: CASSQEVFVGTGTYEQYF. CDR3 nucleotides: TGTGCCAGCAGCCAAGAGGTATTCGTTGGGACAGGAACTTACGAGCAGTACTTC.

This rearrangement joins TRBV5-4 to TRBJ2-3; D may match TRBD1 or TRBD2 (5 bases each). Trimming left V 0 bases short and J 2 bases short, with 13 bases between. Germline-derived CDR1 and CDR2 are SGHNT and YYREEE (reference sequence). The CDR3 loop spans 16 amino acids. CDR3 sequence reads: CASSLGSGTNTDTQYF. CDR3 in DNA: TGTGCCAGCAGCTTGGGTTCCGGGACCAACACAGATACGCAGTATTTT.

The chain is built from TRBV4-3 and TRBJ2-1; D gene uncertain. CDR1 and CDR2 from the germline V gene are LGHNA and YSLEER. The CDR3 runs to 14 residues. Trimming pared 3 bases from V and 1 base from J, leaving 7 bases between. The CDR3 coding sequence is TGCGCCAGCAGCCAGGCTGATTCCTACAATGAGCAGTTCTTC. Its translation: CASSQADSYNEQFF.

Comments on this clone: A single base separates this from a much larger clone, so it may be a read error. The rearrangement joins TRBV7-2 to TRBJ1-2; 10 nucleotides align to TRBD1. CDR1 is SGHTA and CDR2 is FQGNSA in the germline V gene. This CDR3 spans 14 amino acids. J gave up 2 bases and V 5 bases, and 2 bases lay outside the gene matches. CDR3 residues: CASSQTGGNYGYTF. CDR3 in DNA: TGTGCCAGCAGCCAGACAGGGGGCAACTATGGCTACACCTTC.

The V call is TRBV7-2, the J call TRBJ1-3; D call uncertain. Germline assignment: CDR1 SGHTA and CDR2 FQGNSA. This CDR3 comprises 15 residues. Deletions cut 6 bases from V and 0 bases from J, with 12 bases between. The CDR3: CASSSRWVSGNTIYF. CDR3 in DNA: TGTGCCAGCAGTTCCCGATGGGTCTCTGGAAACACCATATATTTT.

The V gene is TRBV10-1, the J gene TRBJ2-3; 9 bases match TRBD2. Per germline, CDR1 WNHNN and CDR2 SYGVQD (reference sequence). Trimming cost V 5 bases and J 6 bases; bases outside gene matches: 6. The CDR3 consists of 14 residues. CDR3 sequence (DNA): TGCGCCAGCAGTCCCGGACTAGCGCTGGATACGCAGTATTTT. It encodes CASSPGLALDTQYF.

The J gene is TRBJ2-3, the V gene TRBV29-1, with TRBD2 as a possible D gene (6 bases). With 1 base removed from V and 8 bases from J, the gap between germline ends came to 25 bases. The CDR3 extends over 17 amino acids. Germline CDR1 and CDR2: SQVTM and ANQGSEA. The chain's CDR3 is CSVEGIDGRAAMGTQYF. CDR3 bases: TGCAGCGTTGAAGGGATTGACGGGAGAGCGGCCATGGGTACGCAGTATTTT.

The V and J genes are TRBV9 and TRBJ2-2, with 8 bases lining up with TRBD2. The germline V gene encodes CDR1 SGDLS and CDR2 YYNGEE. J was trimmed by 5 bases and V by 0 bases; bases with no gene match: 6. The CDR3 runs 16 residues. CDR3 nucleotide sequence: TGTGCCAGCAGCGTAGCTGTTAGCGGGATAACCGGGGAGCTGTTTTTT. This translates into CASSVAVSGITGELFF.